Shown below are 3 T cell receptor beta chains from a single sample sequenced in a study of response to subunit inactivated influenza vaccine. TCRdb recomputed calls from the RT-PCR reads with MiXCR, one row per CDR3 protein. The sample has about 540,000 distinct CDR3 sequences, roughly 25% seen once. These data were likewise used in another study, on T cells expressing NK-cell markers. As that report states: In generating TCR beta cDNA, 5'RACE template switching with UMIs was used.

The specimen was CD4+ T cells sorted from PBMCs, collected 11 to 12 days after vaccination. Receptor source: a man between 50 and 59 years old who received an inactivated influenza vaccine.

This clonotype was detected a few times. The chain carries TRBV7-2 and TRBJ1-1; maybe TRBD1 (6 bases). Germline V gene data show CDR1 as SGHTA and CDR2 as FQGNSA. Trimming took 2 bases from V and 4 from J, leaving 14 bases between them. The length of the CDR3 is 15 residues. This CDR3 reads CASSLNRASGTEAFF. The DNA of the CDR3 is TGTGCCAGCAGCTTAAACAGGGCAAGTGGCACTGAAGCTTTCTTT.

Only a few counts were recorded for this clonotype. The chain joins TRBV4-2 to TRBJ1-6, with D possibly matching TRBD1 (6 bases). Trimming took 0 bases from V and 7 from J, leaving 10 bases between them. In germline, CDR1 is LGHNA, CDR2 YNFKEQ. The CDR3 sequence is 15 residues long. CDR3 in DNA: TGTGCCAGCAGCCAAGATGGGCAGGGGAATTCACCCCTCCACTTT. Translated: CASSQDGQGNSPLHF.

The rearrangement uses TRBV20-1 and TRBJ2-2; the D gene is possibly TRBD1 (6 bases). The CDR3 is 16 residues long. The V end lost 0 bases, the J end lost 1 base, and 12 bases lay between the germline ends. The germline CDR1 and CDR2 sequences are DFQATT and SNEGSKA (reference sequence). The CDR3 region has the DNA TGCAGTGCTAGAGACCCTTACAGGGAGAACACCGGGGAGCTGTTTTTT. This codes for CSARDPYRENTGELFF.